The 2 T cell receptor beta chains below come from one sample, sequenced in a study of T cell responses to AZD1222 COVID-19 vaccine. Measured with immunoSEQ multiplex PCR; TCRdb has only the in-frame clones, and not every one. The data hold 84,000 or so clones, with roughly 87% observed a single time. Sequencing used peripheral blood, obtained on day 0 of AZD1222 vaccination. The origin of the receptors is an adult in good health.

This rearrangement joins TRBV4-1 to TRBJ2-7; 11 bases agree with TRBD2. The germline V gene encodes CDR1 MGHRA and CDR2 YSYEKL. The CDR3 extends over 15 amino acids. V was pared by 0 bases and J by 3 bases, with 1 base of the junction left unmatched. The CDR3 DNA sequence: TGCGCCAGCAGCCAAGAACTAGCGGGGGTCTACGAGCAGTACTTC. It translates to CASSQELAGVYEQYF.

This clone came up once. This sequence joins TRBV30 and TRBJ1-2; the D gene is possibly TRBD1 (6 bases). The CDR3 spans 16 residues. Per the germline V gene, CDR1 is GTSNPN and CDR2 is SVGIG (reference sequence). V lost 2 bases to trimming and J lost 0 bases, with 16 bases between them. CDR3 nucleotide sequence: TGTGCCTGGAGTACTCCTGGGGGGGGCGCTAACTATGGCTACACCTTC. It specifies CAWSTPGGGANYGYTF. Combining the CDR3 with reference TRBV30 and TRBJ1-2 gives the whole variable domain SQTIHQWPATLVQPVGSPLSLECTVEGTSNPNLYWYRQAAGRGLQLLFYSVGIGQISSEVPQNLSASRPQDRQFILSSKKLLLSDSGFYLCAWSTPGGGANYGYTFGSGTRLTVV.